This T cell receptor (beta chain) was sequenced in a study of beta chain features in type 1 diabetes. The CDR3 covers 14 residues. The germline V and J ends were trimmed by 1 base and 5 bases, with 11 bases remaining between them. Germline V gene sequence: CDR1 SGHTA, CDR2 FQGNSA. cDNA synthesis used the whole RNA isolate, giving expressed TCRB sequences. Sequencing of naive, central memory and regulatory T cell samples gave an average of roughly 3.6 million reads. Only in-frame clones appear in the TCRdb table, and some are missing; sequencing was by immunoSEQ multiplex PCR. The sample carries hundreds of thousands of clones, more than 12% recorded once. A sort by CD45RO/CCR7/CD25/CD127/CD95/CD27 yielded CD4+ naive, central memory, regulatory and stem cell-like memory cells. Each sorted fraction was over 95% pure. Notes on the study in general: Shortening of TCRB CDR3s, moderate but significant, appeared in all four CD4+ subsets of Type 1 diabetes patients. Patients showed naive, central memory and Treg TCRB repertoires that appeared more similar than those of healthy donors.

A word on this clone: Its antigen is not identified.

Sequences were obtained from naive CD4+ T cells from blood. The receptor was derived from a man younger than 35 with type 1 diabetes. The V and J genes are TRBV7-2 and TRBJ2-5, with D unclear. The CDR3 protein is CASSLEAGTETQYF. In nucleotides, the CDR3 is TGTGCCAGCAGCTTAGAAGCAGGTACGGAGACCCAGTACTTC.